There are a few counts of the clone carrying this T cell receptor beta chain. Its antigen remains unidentified. The data derive from a study of human T cells and chemical hapten exposure. At the level of the study: Patch testing was performed with 0.01% DPC on the upper back, with reading at 6 days. Study observations and caveats: Alopecia affected the donors, so their immune response may differ from healthy people's. Expanded TCRs formed significantly more large CDR3 similarity clusters than controls.

Specified treatment: therapeutic diphenylcyclopropenone sensitization with weekly scalp DPC. Blood, whole and unfractionated, served as the source for total RNA extraction. During construction of the library, unique molecular identifiers were attached to individual cDNA molecules for quantitative, reproducible TCR counting. Each CDR3 protein gets one entry after TCRdb re-called the reads with MiXCR. The repertoire has about 2,600 distinct CDR3 sequences, 40% to 50% of them found once; the top ten carry 10%. This receptor was identified in an adult with alopecia areata. Some clones in this sample may be carry-over from other donors' samples. This table probably holds off-target reads from a library built for another chain. Specimen: whole blood, collected before DPC sensitization or 2, 6, or about 24 weeks after (not recorded which).

The CDR3 is CASSPQGASNEQFF. The CDR3 DNA follows: TGTGCCAGCAGTCCACAGGGGGCTAGCAATGAGCAGTTCTTC. The chain carries TRBV12-3 or TRBV12-4 and TRBJ2-1; 9 positions agree with TRBD1. Losses at the gene ends were 5 bases for V and 6 bases for J; bases not matched to a gene: 5. CDR3 length: 14 amino acids.